The 17 T cell receptor beta chains presented below share a single source sample, sequenced in a study of OX40 agonist ivuxolimab in advanced cancers. This table comes from immunoSEQ multiplex PCR, and its TCRdb copy is limited to in-frame clones, with some not included. This table holds approximately 77,000 clones, roughly 90% found once. Sample: CD4+ or CD8+ T cells sorted from blood, taken in a trial of the OX40 agonist ivuxolimab. The source of these receptors is an adult with an advanced solid tumor such as melanoma, head and neck, liver or kidney cancer.

This sequence joins TRBV7-2 and TRBJ1-6; no definite D call. Trimming cost V 5 bases and J 0 bases, with 8 bases left between them. CDR1 is SGHTA and CDR2 is FQGNSA in the germline V gene. The CDR3 contains 15 residues. Here the CDR3 reads CASSLGSSYNSPLHF. The CDR3 bases are TGTGCCAGCAGCCTGGGCAGCTCCTATAATTCACCCCTCCACTTT.

The chain links TRBV27 to TRBJ2-5; a weak D match, TRBD2 (5 bases). Trimming shortened V by 9 bases and J by 1 base, and 12 bases separated the two germline ends. This CDR3 contains 13 residues. Germline lookup yields CDR1 MNHEY and CDR2 SMNVEV (reference sequence). The CDR3, as DNA: TGTGCCAGGACCCCAGAGGGCCAAGAGACCCAGTACTTC. Amino acids: CARTPEGQETQYF.

This chain links TRBV27 with TRBJ1-2; tentatively, D is TRBD1 (5 bases). Per the germline V gene, CDR1 is MNHEY and CDR2 is SMNVEV (reference sequence). The V gene lost 5 bases and the J gene lost 6 bases, with 13 bases spanning the gap. The CDR3 length is 13 residues. CDR3: CASSPLQEHGYTF. The CDR3 DNA reads TGTGCCAGCAGTCCCCTACAGGAACATGGCTACACCTTC.

The V and J genes are TRBV5-6 and TRBJ2-7, with no clear D. The CDR3 spans 13 residues. Germline V lookup: CDR1 SGHDT, CDR2 YYEEEE. V lost 0 bases and J 7 bases, leaving 11 bases between the germline ends. The CDR3 DNA is TGTGCCAGCAGCTTGGGAGCTTTAGGGGAGCAGTACTTC. It translates to CASSLGALGEQYF. Filled out from reference TRBV5-6 and TRBJ2-7, the complete variable domain reads DAGVTQSPTHLIKTRGQQVTLRCSPKSGHDTVSWYQQALGQGPQFIFQYYEEEERQRGNFPDRFSGHQFPNYSSELNVNALLLGDSALYLCASSLGALGEQYFGPGTRLTVT.

This clone showed up just once. The chain's CDR3 is CASVLGASGYNEQFF. The CDR3 DNA reads as TGTGCCAGCGTTCTCGGGGCTAGCGGGTACAATGAGCAGTTCTTC. This chain links TRBV6-6 with TRBJ2-1, with TRBD2 identical over 8 bases. The CDR3 runs 15 residues. Germline CDR1 and CDR2: MNHNY and SVGAGI (reference sequence). V shed 8 bases and J 4 bases; nucleotides not matched to a gene: 10.

The rearrangement links TRBV2 to TRBJ1-6; D call uncertain. This CDR3 contains 15 residues. Trimming removed 7 bases at V and 3 bases at J, with 13 bases between. Germline assignment: CDR1 SNHLY and CDR2 FYNNEI. DNA of the CDR3: TGTGCCAGCATCGCTTGGGCTGACTATAATTCACCCCTCCACTTT. Amino acids: CASIAWADYNSPLHF. Full variable domain (missing parts from reference TRBV2 and TRBJ1-6): EPEVTQTPSHQVTQMGQEVILRCVPISNHLYFYWYRQILGQKVEFLVSFYNNEISEKSEIFDDQFSVERPDGSNFTLKIRSTKLEDSAMYFCASIAWADYNSPLHFGNGTRLTVT.

This chain links TRBV10-3 with TRBJ1-1; maybe TRBD1 (5 bases). The V gene lost 6 bases and the J gene lost 2 bases, with 13 bases spanning the gap. CDR1 is ENHRY and CDR2 is SYGVKD in the germline V gene. The CDR3 sequence is 14 residues long. The CDR3 bases are TGTGCCATCAGAGGGGACCAGGGTAACACTGAAGCTTTCTTT. Its translation: CAIRGDQGNTEAFF.

The chain combines TRBV29-1 with TRBJ2-1; TRBD2 might be the D (5 bases). The CDR3 consists of 14 residues. Germline V gene lookup returns CDR1 SQVTM and CDR2 ANQGSEA. The V and J ends lost 2 bases and 6 bases respectively, with 14 bases between them. The CDR3 reads CSVELEDLFNEQFF. CDR3 nucleotide sequence: TGCAGCGTTGAACTGGAGGACTTATTCAATGAGCAGTTCTTC.

J is TRBJ2-1 and V is TRBV6-5; D is unclear. The germline V and J ends were trimmed by 0 bases and 9 bases, with 9 bases remaining between them. The CDR3 loop spans 13 amino acids. The V gene's germline CDR1 is MNHEY and CDR2 SVGAGI. CDR3 bases: TGTGCCAGCAGTTACTCGAAGTGGGGTGAGCAGTTCTTC. This translates into CASSYSKWGEQFF.

The V gene is TRBV6-5, the J gene TRBJ1-6; a weak D match, TRBD1 (5 bases). The V and J ends lost 3 bases and 10 bases respectively, with 13 bases between them. The CDR3 is made up of 14 amino acids. Looked up from germline, CDR1 is MNHEY and CDR2 is SVGAGI. The CDR3 is CASSYGQGGSPLHF. Here the CDR3 DNA reads TGTGCCAGCAGTTATGGGCAGGGAGGGTCACCCCTCCACTTT.

The V gene is TRBV9, the J gene TRBJ1-1; TRBD1 is a possible D gene (5 bases). Trimming left V 0 bases short and J 0 bases short, with 12 bases between. The CDR3 has 16 residues. Germline assignment: CDR1 SGDLS and CDR2 YYNGEE. CDR3 sequence: CASSVGWGVMNTEAFF. The CDR3 coding sequence is TGTGCCAGCAGCGTAGGATGGGGGGTGATGAACACTGAAGCTTTCTTT.

The CDR3 DNA reads as TGTGCCAGCAGCTTAAAAGGGCAGGGATCTTCACCCCTCCACTTT. It specifies CASSLKGQGSSPLHF. The chain is built from TRBV7-3 and TRBJ1-6, with D perhaps TRBD1 (5 bases). V gave up 1 base and J gave up 9 bases, with 13 bases separating them. Germline loops: CDR1 SGHTA, CDR2 FQGTGA. This CDR3 comprises 15 residues.

The CDR3 protein is CASSLGSGGFQETQYF. In DNA, the CDR3 is TGTGCCAGCAGCTTGGGCAGCGGGGGCTTCCAAGAGACCCAGTACTTC. This sequence joins TRBV5-8 and TRBJ2-5; 8 positions agree with TRBD2. Germline trimming cut 0 bases from V and 1 base from J; bases unmatched to any gene: 5. This CDR3 has 16 amino acids. The V gene's germline CDR1 is SGHTS and CDR2 YDEGEE.

The chain joins TRBV5-4 to TRBJ1-1; D not resolved. The CDR3 is 13 amino acids. The germline V gene has CDR1 SGHNT and CDR2 YYREEE (reference sequence). The V end lost 0 bases, the J end lost 6 bases, and 9 bases lay between the germline ends. In DNA form, the CDR3 reads TGTGCCAGCAGCTTGGGGGGAGCGGCTGAAGCTTTCTTT. Protein: CASSLGGAAEAFF. The entire variable domain, with the rest obtained from reference TRBV5-4 and TRBJ1-1, is as follows: ETGVTQSPTHLIKTRGQQVTLRCSSQSGHNTVSWYQQALGQGPQFIFQYYREEENGRGNFPPRFSGLQFPNYSSELNVNALELDDSALYLCASSLGGAAEAFFGQGTRLTVV.

V and J are TRBV27 and TRBJ2-7; D gene uncertain. The CDR3 is 9 residues long. Trimming shortened V by 10 bases and J by 1 base, and 2 bases separated the two germline ends. Germline-derived CDR1 and CDR2 are MNHEY and SMNVEV (reference sequence). CDR3 in amino acids: CATSYEQYF. CDR3 sequence (DNA): TGTGCCACTTCCTACGAGCAGTACTTC.

Points on this clone: This likely stems from a read error, as it lies one base from a far larger clone. The CDR3 loop is CASSYSTDRGCQPQHF. In DNA form, the CDR3 reads TGTGCCAGCAGTTACTCGACGGACAGGGGATGTCAGCCCCAGCATTTT. V is TRBV6-5 and J is TRBJ1-5; the match to TRBD1 covers 9 bases. CDR1 is MNHEY, CDR2 SVGAGI, per germline. V lost 0 bases to trimming and J lost 6 bases; unmatched junction nucleotides: 6. CDR3 length: 16 amino acids.

The rearrangement uses TRBV7-2 and TRBJ2-3; 8 nucleotides match TRBD2. The J segment lost 4 bases and the V segment lost 4 bases, leaving 13 bases of the junction unmatched. The CDR3 has 17 amino acids. Germline V gives CDR1 SGHTA, CDR2 FQGNSA. Here the CDR3 DNA reads TGTGCCAGCAGCTCCCCTTCTGGCGGGGGGCAATCAGATACGCAGTATTTT. Translated: CASSSPSGGGQSDTQYF. The whole variable domain, remainder taken from reference TRBV7-2 and TRBJ2-3, is GAGVSQSPSNKVTEKGKDVELRCDPISGHTALYWYRQSLGQGLEFLIYFQGNSAPDKSGLPSDRFSAERTGGSVSTLTIQRTQQEDSAVYLCASSSPSGGGQSDTQYFGPGTRLTVL.